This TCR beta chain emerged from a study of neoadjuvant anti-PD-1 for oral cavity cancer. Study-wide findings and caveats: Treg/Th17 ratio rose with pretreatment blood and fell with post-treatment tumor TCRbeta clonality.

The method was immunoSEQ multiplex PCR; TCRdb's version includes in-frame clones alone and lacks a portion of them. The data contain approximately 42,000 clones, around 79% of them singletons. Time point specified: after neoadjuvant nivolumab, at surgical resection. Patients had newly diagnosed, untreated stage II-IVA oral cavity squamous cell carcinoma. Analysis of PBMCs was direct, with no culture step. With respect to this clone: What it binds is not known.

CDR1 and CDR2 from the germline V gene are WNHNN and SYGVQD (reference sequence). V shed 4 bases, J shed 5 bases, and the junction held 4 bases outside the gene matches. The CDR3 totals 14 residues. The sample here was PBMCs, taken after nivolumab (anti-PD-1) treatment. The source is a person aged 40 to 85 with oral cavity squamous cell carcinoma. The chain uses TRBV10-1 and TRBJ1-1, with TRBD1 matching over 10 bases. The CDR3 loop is CASSVDRGRTEAFF. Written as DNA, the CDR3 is TGCGCCAGCAGTGTGGACAGGGGGAGGACTGAAGCTTTCTTT.